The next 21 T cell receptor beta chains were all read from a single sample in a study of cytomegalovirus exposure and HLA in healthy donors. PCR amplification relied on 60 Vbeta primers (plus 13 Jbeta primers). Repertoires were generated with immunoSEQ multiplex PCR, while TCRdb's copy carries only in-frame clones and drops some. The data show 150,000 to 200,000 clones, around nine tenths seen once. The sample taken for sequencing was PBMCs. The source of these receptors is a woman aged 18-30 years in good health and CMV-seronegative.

This chain's CDR3 is CASSSVTGEQFF. The CDR3 DNA is TGTGCCAGCAGTTCGGTAACTGGTGAGCAGTTCTTC. The rearrangement joins TRBV6-5 to TRBJ2-1; D is undetermined. The CDR3 is made up of 12 amino acids. Germline loops: CDR1 MNHEY, CDR2 SVGAGI. Between the trimmed V and J ends, which lost 4 bases and 9 bases, there was a span of 10 bases.

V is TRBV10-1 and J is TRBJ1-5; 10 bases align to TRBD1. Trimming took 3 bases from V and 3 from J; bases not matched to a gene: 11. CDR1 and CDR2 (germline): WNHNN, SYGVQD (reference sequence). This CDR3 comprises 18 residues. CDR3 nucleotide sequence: TGCGCCAGCAGTGACTCGGGGACAGGGGATCCCCTCAATCAGCCCCAGCATTTT. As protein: CASSDSGTGDPLNQPQHF.

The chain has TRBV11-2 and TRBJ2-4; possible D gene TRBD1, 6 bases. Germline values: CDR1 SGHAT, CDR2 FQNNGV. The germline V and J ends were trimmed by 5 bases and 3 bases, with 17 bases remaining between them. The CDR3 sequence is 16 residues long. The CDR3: CASSTHRARGKNIQYF. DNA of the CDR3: TGTGCCAGCAGCACCCACAGGGCACGGGGCAAAAACATTCAGTACTTC.

The CDR3 DNA reads TGTGCCAGCAGCTTCCGGGACAGGGGTTACTATGGCTACACCTTC. This sequence encodes CASSFRDRGYYGYTF. This chain uses TRBV5-4 with TRBJ1-2, with 10 positions matching TRBD1. The CDR3 sequence is 15 residues long. The germline V gene has CDR1 SGHNT and CDR2 YYREEE (reference sequence). Trimming at V came to 2 bases and at J to 3 bases, leaving 4 bases not matched to a gene.

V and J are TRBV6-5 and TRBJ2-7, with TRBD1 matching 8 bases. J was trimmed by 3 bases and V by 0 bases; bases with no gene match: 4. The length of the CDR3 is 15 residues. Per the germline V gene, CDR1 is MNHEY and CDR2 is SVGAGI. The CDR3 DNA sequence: TGTGCCAGCAGTTACTCCGCCACAGGGGGCTACGAGCAGTACTTC. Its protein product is CASSYSATGGYEQYF.

For the CDR3, the DNA is TGCGCCAGCAGCCTTATTCGGAATCAGGGGGCAAGAAATGGCTACACCTTC. Residues: CASSLIRNQGARNGYTF. This sequence joins TRBV4-1 and TRBJ1-2; 8 nucleotides align to TRBD1. Germline CDR1 is MGHRA and CDR2 is YSYEKL. This CDR3 has 17 amino acids. V lost 4 bases and J lost 6; bases outside the gene matches: 16.

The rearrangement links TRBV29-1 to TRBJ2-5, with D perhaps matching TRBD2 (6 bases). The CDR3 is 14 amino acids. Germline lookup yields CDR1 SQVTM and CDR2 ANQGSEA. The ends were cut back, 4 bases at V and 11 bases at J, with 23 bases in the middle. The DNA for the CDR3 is TGCAGCGTTGGCTCCCTTTTAGGAGGGGCGGCGCAGTACTTC. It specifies CSVGSLLGGAAQYF.

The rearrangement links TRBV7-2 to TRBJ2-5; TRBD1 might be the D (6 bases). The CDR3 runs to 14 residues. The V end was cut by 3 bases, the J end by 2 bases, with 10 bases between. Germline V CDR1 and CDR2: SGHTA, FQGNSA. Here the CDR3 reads CASSFGQFQETQYF. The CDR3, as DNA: TGTGCCAGCAGCTTCGGACAGTTTCAAGAGACCCAGTACTTC.

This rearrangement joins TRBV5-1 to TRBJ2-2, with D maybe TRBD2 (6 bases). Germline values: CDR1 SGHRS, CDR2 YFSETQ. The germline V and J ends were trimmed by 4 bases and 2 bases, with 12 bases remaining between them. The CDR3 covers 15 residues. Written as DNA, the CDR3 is TGCGCCAGCAGCCGAACCGGGACTAACACCGGGGAGCTGTTTTTT. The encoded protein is CASSRTGTNTGELFF.

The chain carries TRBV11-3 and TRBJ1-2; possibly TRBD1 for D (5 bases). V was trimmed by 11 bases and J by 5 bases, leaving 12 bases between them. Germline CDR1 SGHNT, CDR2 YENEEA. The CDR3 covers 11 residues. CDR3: CARKGHYGYTF. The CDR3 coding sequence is TGTGCCCGGAAGGGGCATTATGGCTACACCTTC.

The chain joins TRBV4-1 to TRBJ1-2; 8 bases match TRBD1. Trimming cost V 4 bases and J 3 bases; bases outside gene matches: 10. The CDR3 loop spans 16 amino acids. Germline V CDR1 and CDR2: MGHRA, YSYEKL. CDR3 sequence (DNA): TGCGCCAGCAGCCGCCCGGGGTGGGACAGGTACTATGGCTACACCTTC. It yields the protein CASSRPGWDRYYGYTF.

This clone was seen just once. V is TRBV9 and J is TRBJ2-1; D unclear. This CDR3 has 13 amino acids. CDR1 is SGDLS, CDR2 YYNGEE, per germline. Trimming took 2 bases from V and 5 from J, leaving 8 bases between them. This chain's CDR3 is CASSVNPHNEQFF. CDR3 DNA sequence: TGTGCCAGCAGCGTCAATCCCCACAATGAGCAGTTCTTC.

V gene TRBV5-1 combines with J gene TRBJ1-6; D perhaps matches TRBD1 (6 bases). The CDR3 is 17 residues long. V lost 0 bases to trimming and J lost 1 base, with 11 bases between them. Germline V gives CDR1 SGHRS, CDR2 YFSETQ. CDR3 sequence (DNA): TGCGCCAGCAGCTTGGTAGTCAGGGGATCCTATAATTCACCCCTCCACTTT. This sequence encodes CASSLVVRGSYNSPLHF.

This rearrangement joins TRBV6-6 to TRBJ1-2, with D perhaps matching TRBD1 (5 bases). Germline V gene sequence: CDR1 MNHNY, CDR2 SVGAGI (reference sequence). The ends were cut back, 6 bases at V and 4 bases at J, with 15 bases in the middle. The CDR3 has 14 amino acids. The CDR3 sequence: CASSQQEGSYGYTF. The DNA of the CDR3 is TGTGCCAGCAGCCAACAGGAGGGTAGCTATGGCTACACCTTC.

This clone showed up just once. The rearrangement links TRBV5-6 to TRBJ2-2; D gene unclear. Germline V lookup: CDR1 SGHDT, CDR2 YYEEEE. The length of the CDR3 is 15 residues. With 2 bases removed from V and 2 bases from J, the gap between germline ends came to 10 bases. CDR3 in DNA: TGTGCCAGCAGCTTCGACCGACACAACACCGGGGAGCTGTTTTTT. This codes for CASSFDRHNTGELFF.

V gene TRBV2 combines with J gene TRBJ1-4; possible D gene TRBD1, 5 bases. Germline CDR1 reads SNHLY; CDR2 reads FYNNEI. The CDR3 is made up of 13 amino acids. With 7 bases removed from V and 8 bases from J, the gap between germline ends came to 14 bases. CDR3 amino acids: CASTLMGGEKLFF. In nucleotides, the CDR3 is TGTGCCAGCACCCTGATGGGGGGGGAAAAACTGTTTTTT.

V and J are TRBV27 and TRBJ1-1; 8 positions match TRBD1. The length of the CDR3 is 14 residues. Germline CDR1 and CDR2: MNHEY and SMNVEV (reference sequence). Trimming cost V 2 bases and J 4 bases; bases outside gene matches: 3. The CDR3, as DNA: TGTGCCAGCAGTTTACGACAGGGGTTCACTGAAGCTTTCTTT. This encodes CASSLRQGFTEAFF.

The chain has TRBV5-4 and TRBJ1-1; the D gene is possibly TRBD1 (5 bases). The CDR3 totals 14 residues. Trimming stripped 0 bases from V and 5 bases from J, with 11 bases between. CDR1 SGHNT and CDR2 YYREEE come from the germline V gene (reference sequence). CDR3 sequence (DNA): TGTGCCAGCAGCTTGGGGGGCAGGGTAACTGAAGCTTTCTTT. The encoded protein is CASSLGGRVTEAFF.

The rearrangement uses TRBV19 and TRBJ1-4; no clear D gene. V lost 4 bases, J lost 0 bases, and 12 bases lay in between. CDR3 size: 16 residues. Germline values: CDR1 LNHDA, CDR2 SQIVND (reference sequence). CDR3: CASSKGRRTTNEKLFF. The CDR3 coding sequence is TGTGCCAGTAGTAAGGGCCGGAGGACAACTAATGAAAAACTGTTTTTT.

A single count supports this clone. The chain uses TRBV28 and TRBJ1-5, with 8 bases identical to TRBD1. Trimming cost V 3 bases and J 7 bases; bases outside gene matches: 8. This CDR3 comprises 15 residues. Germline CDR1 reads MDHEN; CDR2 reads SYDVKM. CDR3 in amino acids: CASSFGDRGGQPQHF. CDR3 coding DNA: TGTGCCAGCAGTTTCGGAGACAGGGGAGGCCAGCCCCAGCATTTT.

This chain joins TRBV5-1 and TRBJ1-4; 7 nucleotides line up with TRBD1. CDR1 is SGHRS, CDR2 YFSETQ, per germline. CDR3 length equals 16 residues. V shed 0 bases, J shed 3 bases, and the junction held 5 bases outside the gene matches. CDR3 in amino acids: CASSLGRQGANEKLFF. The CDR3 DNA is TGCGCCAGCAGCTTGGGTCGGCAGGGGGCTAATGAAAAACTGTTTTTT.